This T cell receptor beta chain was profiled in a study of blood T cells in healthy people across ages (dated by TCRdb to the mid-2010s). Context from the whole study: In model experiments, roughly one uniquely barcoded TCR beta cDNA molecule per two T cells was captured by template switching. Using deep sequencing normalized with unique cDNA molecular identifiers, the study measured how TCR beta repertoire diversity changes with age. The donors were split into four age groups: young (average approximately 16 years), middle-aged (39), aged (around 67) and long-lived (approximately 80). To avoid experimental bias, donors of different ages were spread randomly across the sequencing lanes. Two additional independent replicas of 1 million unique cDNA reads from the same blood draw were analyzed for two donors (one aged 18 to 30 and one aged 80 or older). Broad study findings and their caveats: Compared with the aged group, the long-lived group had more naive CD4+ T cells, fewer expanded clones and increased TCR diversity, a pattern suggesting age selection. Since profiling was done on bulk unsorted PBMCs, naive and antigen-experienced compartments could not be conclusively compared. Observed TCR beta diversity per million T cells fell roughly linearly with age, and a significant reduction was already apparent by age approximately 40. Because donor CMV infection status was unknown, age-related changes in expanded clonotypes were potentially confounded. Estimates of total diversity based on one million sequenced T cells were regarded as lower bounds and as underestimates. The percentage of naive T cells measured by flow cytometry correlated strongly with observed TCR beta diversity.

The donors were about 40 Caucasian individuals from Russia, aged roughly 6 to 100 years, who were systemically healthy. Each donor gave ten milliliters of peripheral blood, collected into EDTA-treated Vacutainer tubes. Ficoll-Paque density-gradient centrifugation was used to isolate PBMCs, with at least 7 million per sample. Trizol reagent was used to extract total RNA from PBMCs, with at least 5 micrograms per sample. Naive CD45RAhigh/CD27high T cell percentages were measured by flow cytometry on a PBMC aliquot from every donor. CDR1 and CDR2 (MNHEY, SMNVEV) derive from the germline V gene (reference sequence). CDR3 length: 14 amino acids, cysteine to phenylalanine. Only the CDR3 part of the read is kept: 42 bases, read in frame from the first base. The germline ends are 16 bases apart after V is trimmed by 6 bases and J by 5 bases. For this clonotype: Its recognized antigen is unknown. Per-base quality was not reported, and no clone a single base away is much larger than it.

Libraries were built with 5' RACE. TCRdb lists the instrument as Illumina HiSeq 2500. A second 7 to 11 cycle PCR used a sample-barcoded 5' primer and a J-beta primer mix. A unique molecular identifier was introduced onto each TCR beta cDNA molecule by a template-switch 5' adaptor carrying 12 random nucleotides. At least 3 million CDR3-containing paired-end reads were obtained from each sample. All of the RNA was converted into first-strand cDNA using the Mint cDNA synthesis kit, with a TRBC-specific oligonucleotide serving as the primer. Following uracil-DNA glycosylase treatment, all cDNA underwent a first 18-cycle PCR with the universal primers M1SS and BC2_uni_R. The paper's processing steps were these. For normalization, 1 million high-quality reads, each with a distinct molecular identifier, were randomly selected from each sample. Reads with shared molecular identifiers were discarded instead of being binned into consensus sequences. MiTCR, set to a Q25 quality threshold and the strictest error-elimination algorithm, was used for CDR3 identification, clonotype clustering and error correction. A nonparametric unseen species model with Euler transformation was used to estimate lower-bound total TCR beta diversity. Starting from the raw public reads, TCRdb applied fastp trimming at Q25, assembled clones with MiXCR and retained in-frame beta chains. A single entry per CDR3 protein holds the most common genes and DNA from its merged rows. The V and J calls and clone size come from TCRdb's table, not from the authors' own analysis. A total of 600,000 to 1,000,000 distinct CDR3 sequences appear in this sample, 55% to 70% of them only once. Of the sample, over 20% is held by the ten largest clones.

Input material: blood. The rearranged chain carries TRBV27 and TRBJ2-5; matching of 5 bases hints at TRBD2 as the D gene. The TCR comes from a man aged 30 to 39 in good health. For the CDR3, the sequence is CASSRSVGVETQYF. At the DNA level, the sequence is TGTGCCAGCAGCCGATCGGTCGGGGTGGAGACCCAGTACTTC.